The 3 T cell receptor beta chains presented below share a single source sample, sequenced in a study of blood T cell repertoires in COVID-19. The method was immunoSEQ multiplex PCR; TCRdb's version includes in-frame clones alone and lacks a portion of them. The sample has 200,000 to 300,000 clones; about three quarters are singletons. The sequencing sample was made of peripheral blood. The receptor source for this set is a woman aged 80 or older with acute or convalescent COVID-19.

The chain carries TRBV6-5 and TRBJ1-1, with D possibly TRBD1 on 6 matching bases. The CDR3 length is 15 residues. V gave up 6 bases and J gave up 1 base, with 15 bases separating them. In germline, CDR1 is MNHEY, CDR2 SVGAGI. CDR3 in DNA: TGTGCCAGCAGGGACACGGGACAACCGAACACTGAAGCTTTCTTT. Its protein product is CASRDTGQPNTEAFF.

The V and J genes are TRBV5-1 and TRBJ1-1, with D unclear. This CDR3 has 14 amino acids. CDR1 is SGHRS and CDR2 is YFSETQ in the germline V gene. Trimming took off 4 bases at V and 5 bases at J, with 15 bases between the two ends. The CDR3 DNA is TGCGCCAGCAGCGAGGGCAAGGGAGGTACTGAAGCTTTCTTT. This sequence encodes CASSEGKGGTEAFF.

This clone was picked up one time. This sequence joins TRBV9 and TRBJ2-3, with D hard to call. V was cut by 0 bases and J by 6 bases, with 11 bases left in between. There are 14 residues in the CDR3. In germline, CDR1 is SGDLS, CDR2 YYNGEE. CDR3 sequence reads: CASSVVALGDTQYF. The CDR3 nucleotides read TGTGCCAGCAGCGTAGTGGCCCTCGGGGATACGCAGTATTTT.